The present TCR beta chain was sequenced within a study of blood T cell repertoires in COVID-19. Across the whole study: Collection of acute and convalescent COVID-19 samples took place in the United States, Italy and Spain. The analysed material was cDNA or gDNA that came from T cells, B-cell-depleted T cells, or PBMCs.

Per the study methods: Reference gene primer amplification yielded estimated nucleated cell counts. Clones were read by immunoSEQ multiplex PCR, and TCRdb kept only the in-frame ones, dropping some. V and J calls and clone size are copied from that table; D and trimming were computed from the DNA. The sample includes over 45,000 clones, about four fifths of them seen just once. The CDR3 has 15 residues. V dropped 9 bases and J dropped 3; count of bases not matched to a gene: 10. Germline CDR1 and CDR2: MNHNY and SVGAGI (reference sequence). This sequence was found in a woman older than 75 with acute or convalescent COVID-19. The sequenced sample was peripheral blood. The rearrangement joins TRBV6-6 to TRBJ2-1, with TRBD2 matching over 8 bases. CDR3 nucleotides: TGTGCCAGTTGTAGCCCTGGGACTAGCTACAATGAGCAGTTCTTC. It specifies CASCSPGTSYNEQFF.